This T cell receptor (beta chain) was captured by sequencing in a study of technical replicates of blood from several donors. Germline lookup yields CDR1 MGHRA and CDR2 YSYEKL. The CDR3 sequence is 15 residues long. After removal of 1 base from V and 6 bases from J, the junction contained 6 bases not matched to a gene. Clones were read by immunoSEQ multiplex PCR, and TCRdb kept only the in-frame ones, dropping some. The sample holds roughly 64,000 clones; 75% to 90% are singletons and the top ten take 5% to 5.5%. The receptor's source is a human donor in good health. Some clones in this sample may be carry-over from other donors' samples. Sequencing was performed on PBMCs. J is TRBJ2-1 and V is TRBV4-1, with 7 bases fitting TRBD1. The CDR3, as DNA: TGCGCCAGCAGCCAAGCTCAGGGGGTGCCCAATGAGCAGTTCTTC. Amino acid sequence: CASSQAQGVPNEQFF.